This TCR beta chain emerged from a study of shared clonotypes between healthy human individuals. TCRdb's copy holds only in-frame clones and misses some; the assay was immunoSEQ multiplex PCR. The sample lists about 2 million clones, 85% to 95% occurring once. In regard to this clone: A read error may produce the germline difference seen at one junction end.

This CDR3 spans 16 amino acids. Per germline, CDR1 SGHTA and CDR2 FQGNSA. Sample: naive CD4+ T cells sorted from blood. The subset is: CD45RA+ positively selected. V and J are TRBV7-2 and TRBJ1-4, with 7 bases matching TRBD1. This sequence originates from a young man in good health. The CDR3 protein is CASSLAPGQINEKLFF. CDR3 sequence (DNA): TGTGCCAGCAGCCTAGCCCCGGGACAGATTAATGAAAAACTGTTTTTT.